What follows describes a single T cell receptor (beta chain). Its antigen is unidentified. The CDR3 has 15 residues. Germline lookup yields CDR1 LGHDT and CDR2 YNNKEL (reference sequence). V lost 5 bases to trimming and J lost 8 bases; unmatched junction nucleotides: 7. These data originate in a study of post-analysis software for immune sequencing data. Unique molecular identifiers tagged the TCR beta cDNA libraries. TCRdb called the PCR reads again in MiXCR, with one record for every CDR3 protein. The sample includes a few hundred thousand distinct CDR3 sequences, roughly 35% of them seen just once. Study conclusions and caveats: Controls' normalized Chao1 diversity significantly exceeded that of multiple sclerosis patients. In patients, TRBV5-6, TRBV5-1 and TRBV20-1 belonged to five TRBV segments found more frequently than in controls.

The receptor's source is a girl between 10 and 17 years old with multiple sclerosis. The chain links TRBV3-1 to TRBJ2-1, with 12 bases matching TRBD1. The sample was blood. CDR3 DNA sequence: TGTGCCAGCAGCAAAGGGACAGGGGGCAAGGATGAGCAGTTCTTC. Translated: CASSKGTGGKDEQFF.